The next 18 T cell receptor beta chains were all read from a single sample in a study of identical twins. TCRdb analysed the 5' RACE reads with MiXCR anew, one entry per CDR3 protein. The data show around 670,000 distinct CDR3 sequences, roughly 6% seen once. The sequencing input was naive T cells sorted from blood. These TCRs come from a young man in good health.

For the CDR3, the DNA is TGTGCCAGCAGCTTTATCTCAGTGGCAGAGACCCAGTACTTC. The encoded protein is CASSFISVAETQYF. The V and J genes are TRBV7-9 and TRBJ2-5, with no clear D. This CDR3 has 14 residues. The germline CDR1 and CDR2 sequences are SEHNR and FQNEAQ (reference sequence). The V end lost 3 bases, the J end lost 4 bases, and 12 bases lay between the germline ends.

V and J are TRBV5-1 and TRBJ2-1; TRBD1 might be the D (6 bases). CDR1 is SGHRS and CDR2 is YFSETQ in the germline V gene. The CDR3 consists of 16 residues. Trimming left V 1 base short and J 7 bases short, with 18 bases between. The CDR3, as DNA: TGCGCCAGCAGCTTGTCATCCCTACCGACAGGAAATGAGCAGTTCTTC. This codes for CASSLSSLPTGNEQFF.

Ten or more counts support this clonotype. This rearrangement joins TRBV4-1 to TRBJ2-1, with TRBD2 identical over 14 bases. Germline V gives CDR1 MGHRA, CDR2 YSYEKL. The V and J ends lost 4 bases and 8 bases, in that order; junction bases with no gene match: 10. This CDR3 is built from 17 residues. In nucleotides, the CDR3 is TGCGCCAGCAGCCGGCAGCCGGGACTAGCGGGAGTAGATGAGCAGTTCTTC. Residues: CASSRQPGLAGVDEQFF.

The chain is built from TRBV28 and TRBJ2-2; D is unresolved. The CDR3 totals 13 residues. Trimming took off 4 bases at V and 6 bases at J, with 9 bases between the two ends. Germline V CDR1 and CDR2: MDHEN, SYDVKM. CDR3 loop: CASSSGNAGELFF. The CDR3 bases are TGTGCCAGCAGTTCCGGAAATGCCGGGGAGCTGTTTTTT.

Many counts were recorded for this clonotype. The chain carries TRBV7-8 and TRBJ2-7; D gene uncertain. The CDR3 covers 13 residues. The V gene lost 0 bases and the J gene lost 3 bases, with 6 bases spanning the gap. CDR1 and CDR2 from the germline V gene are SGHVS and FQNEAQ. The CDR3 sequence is CASSLAKGYEQYF. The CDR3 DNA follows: TGTGCCAGCAGCTTAGCGAAGGGCTACGAGCAGTACTTC.

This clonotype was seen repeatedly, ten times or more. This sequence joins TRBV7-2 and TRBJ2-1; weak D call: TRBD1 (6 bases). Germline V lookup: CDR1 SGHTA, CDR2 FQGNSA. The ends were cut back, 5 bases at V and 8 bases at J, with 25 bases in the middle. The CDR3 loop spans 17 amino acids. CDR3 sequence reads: CASSAQGARGTNDEQFF. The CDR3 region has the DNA TGTGCCAGCAGCGCACAGGGCGCCAGGGGAACTAACGATGAGCAGTTCTTC. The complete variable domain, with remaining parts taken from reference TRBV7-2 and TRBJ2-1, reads GAGVSQSPSNKVTEKGKDVELRCDPISGHTALYWYRQSLGQGLEFLIYFQGNSAPDKSGLPSDRFSAERTGGSVSTLTIQRTQQEDSAVYLCASSAQGARGTNDEQFFGPGTRLTVL.

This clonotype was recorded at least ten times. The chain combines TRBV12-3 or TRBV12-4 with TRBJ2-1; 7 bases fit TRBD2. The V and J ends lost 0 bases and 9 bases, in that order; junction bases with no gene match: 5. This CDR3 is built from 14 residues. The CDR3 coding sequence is TGTGCCAGCAGTTTAGCGGGAGGGCAGGGTGAGCAGTTCTTC. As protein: CASSLAGGQGEQFF.

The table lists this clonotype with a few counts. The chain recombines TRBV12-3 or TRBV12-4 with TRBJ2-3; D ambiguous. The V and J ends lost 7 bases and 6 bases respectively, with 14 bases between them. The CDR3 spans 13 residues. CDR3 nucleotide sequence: TGTGCCAGCAATAGCTCGCCCCAGGATACGCAGTATTTT. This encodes CASNSSPQDTQYF.

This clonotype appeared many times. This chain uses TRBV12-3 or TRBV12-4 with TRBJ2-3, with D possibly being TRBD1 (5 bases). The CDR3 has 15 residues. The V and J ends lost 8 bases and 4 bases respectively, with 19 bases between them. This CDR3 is CASRTVGVEADTQYF. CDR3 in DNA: TGTGCCAGCCGTACGGTAGGGGTCGAGGCAGATACGCAGTATTTT.

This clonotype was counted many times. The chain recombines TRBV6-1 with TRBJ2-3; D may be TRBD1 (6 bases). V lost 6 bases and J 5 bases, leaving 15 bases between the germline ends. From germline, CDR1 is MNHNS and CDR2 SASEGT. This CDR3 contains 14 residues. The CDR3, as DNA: TGTGCCAGCAGCTGGACAGTGACGGAAGATACGCAGTATTTT. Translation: CASSWTVTEDTQYF.

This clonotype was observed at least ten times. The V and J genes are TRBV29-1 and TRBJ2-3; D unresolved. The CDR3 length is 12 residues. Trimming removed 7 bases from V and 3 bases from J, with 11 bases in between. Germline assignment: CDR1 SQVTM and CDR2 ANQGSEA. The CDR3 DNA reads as TGCAGCGCCGCACCCAGAACAGATACGCAGTATTTT. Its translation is CSAAPRTDTQYF.

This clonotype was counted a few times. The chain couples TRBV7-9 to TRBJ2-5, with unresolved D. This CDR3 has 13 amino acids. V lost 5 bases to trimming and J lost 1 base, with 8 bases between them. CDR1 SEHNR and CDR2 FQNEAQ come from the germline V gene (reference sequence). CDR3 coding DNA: TGTGCCAGCAGCCAGGACCCCCAAGAGACCCAGTACTTC. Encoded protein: CASSQDPQETQYF.

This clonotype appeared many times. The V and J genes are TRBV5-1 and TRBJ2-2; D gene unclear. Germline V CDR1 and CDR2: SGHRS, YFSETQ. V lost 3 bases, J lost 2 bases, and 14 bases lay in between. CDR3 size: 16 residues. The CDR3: CASSYFSSTNTGELFF. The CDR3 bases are TGCGCCAGCAGCTACTTTTCTAGTACCAACACCGGGGAGCTGTTTTTT.

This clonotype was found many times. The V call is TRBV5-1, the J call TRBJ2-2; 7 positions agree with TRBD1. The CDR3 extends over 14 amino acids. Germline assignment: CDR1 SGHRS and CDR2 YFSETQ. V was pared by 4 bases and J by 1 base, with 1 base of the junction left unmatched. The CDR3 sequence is CASSGTVNTGELFF. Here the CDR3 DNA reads TGCGCCAGCAGCGGGACAGTGAACACCGGGGAGCTGTTTTTT.

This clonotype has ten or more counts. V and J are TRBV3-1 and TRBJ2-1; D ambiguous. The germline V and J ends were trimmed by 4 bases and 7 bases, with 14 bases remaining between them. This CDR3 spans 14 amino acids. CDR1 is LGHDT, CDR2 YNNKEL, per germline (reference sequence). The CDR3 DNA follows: TGTGCCAGCAGCCGCGGCGGCTTCCTGAATGAGCAGTTCTTC. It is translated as CASSRGGFLNEQFF.

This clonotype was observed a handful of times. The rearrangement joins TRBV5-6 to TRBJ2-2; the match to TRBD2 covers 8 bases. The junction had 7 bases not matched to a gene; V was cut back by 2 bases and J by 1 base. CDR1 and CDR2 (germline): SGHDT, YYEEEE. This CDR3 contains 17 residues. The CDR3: CASSLLGGGRNTGELFF. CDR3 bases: TGTGCCAGCAGCTTACTCGGCGGGGGGAGGAACACCGGGGAGCTGTTTTTT.

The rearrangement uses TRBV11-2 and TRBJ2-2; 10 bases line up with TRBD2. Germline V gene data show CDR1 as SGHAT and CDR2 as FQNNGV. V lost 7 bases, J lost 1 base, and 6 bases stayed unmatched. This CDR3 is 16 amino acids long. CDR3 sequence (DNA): TGTGCCAGCACCATACTAGCGGGAAAGAACACCGGGGAGCTGTTTTTT. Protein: CASTILAGKNTGELFF.

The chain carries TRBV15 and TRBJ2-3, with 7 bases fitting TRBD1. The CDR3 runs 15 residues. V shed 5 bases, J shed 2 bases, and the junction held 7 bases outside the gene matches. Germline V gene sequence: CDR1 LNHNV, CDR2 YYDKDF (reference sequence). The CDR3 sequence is CATSRGQDFTDTQYF. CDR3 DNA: TGTGCCACCAGCCGCGGACAGGACTTCACAGATACGCAGTATTTT.